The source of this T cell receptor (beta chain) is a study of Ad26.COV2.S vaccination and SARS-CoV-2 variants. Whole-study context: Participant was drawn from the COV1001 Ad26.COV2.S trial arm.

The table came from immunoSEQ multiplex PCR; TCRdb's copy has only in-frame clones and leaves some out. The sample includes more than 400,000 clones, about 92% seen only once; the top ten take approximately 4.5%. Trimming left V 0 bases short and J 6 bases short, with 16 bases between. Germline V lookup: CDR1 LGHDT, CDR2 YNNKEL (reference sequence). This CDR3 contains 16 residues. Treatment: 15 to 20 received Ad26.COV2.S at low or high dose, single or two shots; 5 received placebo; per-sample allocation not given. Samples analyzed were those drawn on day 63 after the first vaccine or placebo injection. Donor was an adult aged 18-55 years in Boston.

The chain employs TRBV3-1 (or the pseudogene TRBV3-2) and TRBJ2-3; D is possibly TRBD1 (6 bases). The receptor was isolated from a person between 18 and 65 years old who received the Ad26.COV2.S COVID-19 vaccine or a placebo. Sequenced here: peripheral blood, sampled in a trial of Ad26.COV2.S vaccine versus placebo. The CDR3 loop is CASSQDKQGPVDTQYF. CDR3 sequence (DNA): TGTGCCAGCAGCCAAGATAAACAGGGCCCCGTGGATACGCAGTATTTT.